This T cell receptor beta chain appears in the sequencing data of a study of blood T cell repertoires in COVID-19 (TCRdb year 2020). In the study overall: Collaborator samples came from the United States, Italy and Spain and covered acute and convalescent phases of COVID-19. Deeply sampled blood TCRbeta repertoires from subjects exposed to, actively infected with, or recovered from COVID-19 were included in the dataset. The samples were drawn from two sources: the first 160 participants of the ongoing ImmuneRACE study, and over 950 subjects contributed by 6 global collaborators. HLA class I and class II types, where available, came from metadata supplied by the sample provider rather than from assay-based typing. A de-identified subject ID, COVID-19 status, age in years and sex were almost always included in the sample metadata. The prospective study material was composed of cDNA or gDNA derived from T cells, B-cell-depleted T cells, or PBMCs. The repertoires were made available in a free public database intended to serve as a resource for research on the immune response to SARS-CoV-2.

V gives up 0 bases and J gives up 7 bases, and the segment between their germline ends measures 18 bases. Including cysteine and phenylalanine, the CDR3 has 16 amino acids. Only the CDR3 region is kept as DNA, spanning 48 bases read in frame from base 1. Based on the germline V gene (reference sequence), the CDR1 and CDR2 sequences are LNHNV and YYDKDF. Whole blood was collected in K2EDTA tubes by collaborating institutions according to the institutions' own protocols. For TCRbeta analysis, collaborator samples were shipped as frozen whole blood, as isolated PBMCs, or as DNA extracted from either sample type. Concerning this clone: Its cognate antigen has yet to be identified. Base quality data are lacking; no much larger clone is found one base away.

Results and caveats for the whole study, not just this receptor: How much clinical and demographic metadata was included differed by source and by participant, and the metadata was provided uncurated.

The immunoSEQ Assay, a bias-controlled multiplex PCR, was used to amplify TCRbeta CDR3 regions from genomic DNA. From the authors' description of their analysis: Nucleated cell counts per sample were estimated from amplification of reference gene primers within the assay. Sequence reads were collapsed and filtered to measure the absolute abundance of every unique TCRbeta CDR3 rearrangement. For each sample, productive Simpson clonality was calculated as the square root of Simpson's diversity index over productive rearrangements. TCRdb provides this immuneACCESS table in a form limited to in-frame rearrangements. Some clones are lacking; in checked studies, under half of them reflect an unresolved V gene, and why the rest are absent is not known. V and J calls and clone size follow that table, whereas D and trimming were derived from the DNA. The sample includes 110,000 to 150,000 clones, with over 75% observed a single time. The ten top clones hold 35% to 55% of the sample.

The rearranged chain carries TRBV15 and TRBJ1-2, and perhaps TRBD1 as D gene, on 6 matching bases. This receptor was taken from a human donor in a cohort sampled during active COVID-19. Sample: peripheral blood. In nucleotides, the sequence is TGTGCCACCAGCAGAGAAGAAATACAGGGCTTGTCTGGCTACACCTTC. This is translated as CATSREEIQGLSGYTF.